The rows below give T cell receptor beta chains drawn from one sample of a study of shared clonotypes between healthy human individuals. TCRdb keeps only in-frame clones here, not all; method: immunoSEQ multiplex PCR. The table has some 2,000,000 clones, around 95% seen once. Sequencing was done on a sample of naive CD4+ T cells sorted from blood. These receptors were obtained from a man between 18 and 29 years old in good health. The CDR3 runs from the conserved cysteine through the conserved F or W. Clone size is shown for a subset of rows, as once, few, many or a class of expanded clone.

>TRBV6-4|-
CASSDWPDTQYF
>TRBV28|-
CASSPPGQGTGLAANEKLFF
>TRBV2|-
CASKPSGNEQFF
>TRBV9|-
CASSPWTGAANYGYTF
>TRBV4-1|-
CASSQAGGEGRYGYTF
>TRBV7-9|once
CASSPTASGTFTDTQYF
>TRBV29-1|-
CSAGADRNSGNTIYF
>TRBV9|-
CTSSVDGQRQETQYF
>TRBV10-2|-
CVTRAGGAPYGYTF
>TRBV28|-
CASSWRDRGRFQPQHF
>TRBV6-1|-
CASSALRDGAYNEQFF
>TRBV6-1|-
CASSDRTGATYEQYF
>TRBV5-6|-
CASSFGQLSNQPQHF
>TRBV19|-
CASSKPTSGRNNEQFF
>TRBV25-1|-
CASSGQGVPYGYTF
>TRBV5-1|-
CASSLTGSSYGYTF
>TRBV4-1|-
CASSQGYRDRGYGYTF
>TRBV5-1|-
CASRPGTGVSYEQYF
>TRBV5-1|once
CASSPGQGGITNEKLFF
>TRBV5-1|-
CASSLADRANTEAFF
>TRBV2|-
CASTRGRGNTGNTIYF
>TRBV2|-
CASASGLFPLKQVF
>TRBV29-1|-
CSVERPLLAEETQYF
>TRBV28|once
CASTSWATNTEAFF
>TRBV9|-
CASSVFRGGEQFF
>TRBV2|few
CASSEGQGAYGYTF
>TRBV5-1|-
CASSGVRQLRSGIPTDTQYF
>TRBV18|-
CASSPSGVSYEQYF
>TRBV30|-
CAWTRPARGTDTQYF
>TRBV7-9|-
CASSLQGRSEAFF
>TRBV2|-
CASSERAGTRTGDSGNTIYF
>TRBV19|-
CASSIVGKADTQYF
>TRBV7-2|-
CASSSGLAEMGEQFF
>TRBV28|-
CASSINYGYTF
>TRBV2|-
CASSVVRNTGELFF
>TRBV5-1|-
CASSPGTEPYYGYTF
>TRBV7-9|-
CASSYPTSGRALTGELFF
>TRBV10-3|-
CAISEISVGSYEQYF
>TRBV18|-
CASSPVVNPQRYEQYF
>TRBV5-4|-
CASTSDLFSYEQYF
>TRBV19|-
CASSSQGGEQYF
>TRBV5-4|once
CASSGSSGNTIYF